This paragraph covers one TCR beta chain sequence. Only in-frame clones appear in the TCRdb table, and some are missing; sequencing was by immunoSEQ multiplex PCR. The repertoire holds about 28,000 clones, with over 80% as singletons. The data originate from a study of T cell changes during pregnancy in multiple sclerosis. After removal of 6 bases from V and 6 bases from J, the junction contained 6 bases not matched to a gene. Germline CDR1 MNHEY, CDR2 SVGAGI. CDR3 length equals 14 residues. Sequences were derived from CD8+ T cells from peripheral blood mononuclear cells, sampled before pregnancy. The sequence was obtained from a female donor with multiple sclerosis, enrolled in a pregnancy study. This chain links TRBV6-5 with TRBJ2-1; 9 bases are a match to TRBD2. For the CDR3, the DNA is TGTGCCAGCAGCTCAGGACTAGCGCCCAATGAGCAGTTCTTC. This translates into CASSSGLAPNEQFF.